One and the same sample provided the 22 T cell receptor beta chains below, sequenced in a study of OX40 agonist ivuxolimab in advanced cancers. The protocol was immunoSEQ multiplex PCR, while the TCRdb copy is restricted to in-frame clones and leaves out a portion. The data hold around 92,000 clones, with 85% to 95% observed a single time. Sample: CD4+ or CD8+ T cells sorted from blood, taken in a trial of the OX40 agonist ivuxolimab. The origin of the receptors is an adult with an advanced solid tumor such as melanoma, head and neck, liver or kidney cancer.

The chain is built from TRBV6-6 and TRBJ1-2; D unclear. The CDR3 is 14 residues long. The germline V gene encodes CDR1 MNHNY and CDR2 SVGAGI (reference sequence). V was pared by 6 bases and J by 4 bases, with 15 bases between. CDR3: CASSRLDLAYGYTF. The CDR3 bases are TGTGCCAGCAGCCGCTTGGACCTGGCCTATGGCTACACCTTC.

J is TRBJ2-1 and V is TRBV19, with TRBD1 matching 8 bases. Germline trimming cut 5 bases from V and 4 bases from J; bases unmatched to any gene: 13. Germline V gives CDR1 LNHDA, CDR2 SQIVND (reference sequence). The CDR3 is 17 amino acids. This chain's CDR3 is CASSSPPGQVIYNEQFF. In DNA form, the CDR3 reads TGTGCCAGTAGTTCACCCCCGGGACAGGTGATTTACAATGAGCAGTTCTTC.

V usage is TRBV30 and J usage is TRBJ1-6; the match to TRBD1 covers 7 bases. The CDR3 is 16 residues long. V shed 3 bases and J 0 bases; nucleotides not matched to a gene: 5. The germline V gene has CDR1 GTSNPN and CDR2 SVGIG (reference sequence). CDR3 region: CAWRPGQSSYNSPLHF. In nucleotides, the CDR3 is TGTGCCTGGAGACCGGGACAGAGCTCCTATAATTCACCCCTCCACTTT.

This sequence joins TRBV5-4 and TRBJ2-1, with TRBD2 matching over 11 bases. J gave up 0 bases and V 4 bases, and 6 bases lay outside the gene matches. This CDR3 contains 17 residues. Germline V gene data show CDR1 as SGHNT and CDR2 as YYREEE (reference sequence). This CDR3 is CASSRSGTSGSYNEQFF. The CDR3 coding sequence is TGTGCCAGCAGCAGGTCCGGGACTAGCGGCTCCTACAATGAGCAGTTCTTC.

The chain couples TRBV5-8 to TRBJ2-2; D remains ambiguous. With 2 bases removed from V and 1 base from J, the gap between germline ends came to 6 bases. CDR1 and CDR2 (germline): SGHTS, YDEGEE. The CDR3 sequence is 14 residues long. CDR3 in DNA: TGTGCCAGCAGCTTTTTTAGGAACACCGGGGAGCTGTTTTTT. Translated, it gives CASSFFRNTGELFF.

The rearrangement joins TRBV5-4 to TRBJ1-1; 8 bases fit TRBD1. The germline CDR1 and CDR2 sequences are SGHNT and YYREEE (reference sequence). V lost 2 bases to trimming and J lost 1 base; unmatched junction nucleotides: 4. The CDR3 has 15 residues. CDR3 nucleotides: TGTGCCAGCAGCTTCCAGGGGGCGCGGAACACTGAAGCTTTCTTT. Residues: CASSFQGARNTEAFF.

The V call is TRBV6-1, the J call TRBJ1-2; D unresolved. Germline V lookup: CDR1 MNHNS, CDR2 SASEGT. With 2 bases removed from V and 1 base from J, the gap between germline ends came to 11 bases. CDR3 size: 15 residues. CDR3 DNA: TGTGCCAGCAGTGAACTTACGATGAGTAACTATGGCTACACCTTC. It yields the protein CASSELTMSNYGYTF.

This chain joins TRBV4-1 and TRBJ2-4; 8 positions match TRBD1. CDR1 and CDR2 from the germline V gene are MGHRA and YSYEKL. Losses at the gene ends were 0 bases for V and 0 bases for J; bases not matched to a gene: 4. The CDR3 length is 17 residues. As DNA, the CDR3 is TGCGCCAGCAGCCAAGATAGACAGGGGCTAGCCAAAAACATTCAGTACTTC. The encoded protein is CASSQDRQGLAKNIQYF.

V gene TRBV6-5 combines with J gene TRBJ1-1; D is uncertain. Trimming took 6 bases from V and 4 from J, leaving 15 bases between them. Germline assignment: CDR1 MNHEY and CDR2 SVGAGI. The CDR3 consists of 14 residues. DNA of the CDR3: TGTGCCAGCAGGATTCGGCAGGCGGGCACTGAAGCTTTCTTT. Protein sequence: CASRIRQAGTEAFF.

V gene TRBV18 combines with J gene TRBJ1-2, with D hard to call. Germline V gene data show CDR1 as KGHSH and CDR2 as LQKENI. CDR3 length equals 13 residues. Trimming shortened V by 0 bases and J by 5 bases, and 7 bases separated the two germline ends. CDR3 sequence reads: CASSPPQQYGYTF. The CDR3, as DNA: TGTGCCAGCTCACCACCGCAACAATATGGCTACACCTTC.

The gene calls are TRBV4-1 and TRBJ1-5, with D possibly TRBD1 on 6 matching bases. V dropped 4 bases and J dropped 5 bases, with 15 bases sitting between them. This CDR3 spans 15 amino acids. CDR1 is MGHRA and CDR2 is YSYEKL in the germline V gene. The CDR3 region has the DNA TGCGCCAGCAGCCGTACAGGGTATGGGGATCAGCCCCAGCATTTT. It translates to CASSRTGYGDQPQHF.

The chain uses TRBV5-5 and TRBJ2-3, with D unresolved. The CDR3 totals 13 residues. Trimming cost V 2 bases and J 7 bases, with 11 bases left between them. The germline V gene has CDR1 SGHKS and CDR2 YYEKEE (reference sequence). The CDR3: CASSLLNIYTQYF. In nucleotides, the CDR3 is TGTGCCAGCAGCTTACTGAACATCTATACGCAGTATTTT.

This clone has a single count. The chain uses TRBV12-5 and TRBJ1-1, with D tentatively TRBD1 (5 bases). Germline assignment: CDR1 LGHNT and CDR2 FRNRAP. There are 16 residues in the CDR3. V dropped 6 bases and J dropped 2 bases, with 19 bases sitting between them. In nucleotides, the CDR3 is TGTGCTAGTGGAGCCGACAGACCGACGGCAAACACTGAAGCTTTCTTT. It specifies CASGADRPTANTEAFF.

The chain has TRBV28 and TRBJ1-4; no clear D gene. The CDR3 spans 12 residues. The V end lost 2 bases, the J end lost 6 bases, and 4 bases lay between the germline ends. Germline loops: CDR1 MDHEN, CDR2 SYDVKM. Here the CDR3 reads CASSLLYEKLFF. The CDR3 DNA reads TGTGCCAGCAGTTTACTGTATGAAAAACTGTTTTTT.

The chain has TRBV4-3 and TRBJ1-2; 8 nucleotides match TRBD1. The CDR3 has 18 residues. V lost 4 bases and J lost 7; bases outside the gene matches: 20. In germline, CDR1 is LGHNA, CDR2 YSLEER. DNA for the CDR3: TGCGCCAGCAGCCCCGACTCTGCGGGTTCCAGGGGGCGGTCTGGCTACACCTTC. It yields the protein CASSPDSAGSRGRSGYTF.

This clone has just one count. The V and J genes are TRBV15 and TRBJ2-5, with D maybe TRBD2 (5 bases). The V end was cut by 0 bases, the J end by 9 bases, with 14 bases between. The CDR3 contains 14 residues. In germline, CDR1 is LNHNV, CDR2 YYDKDF (reference sequence). The DNA for the CDR3 is TGTGCCACCAGCAGAGATATTCGCGGGTCGGCCCAGTACTTC. This gives the protein CATSRDIRGSAQYF.

V usage is TRBV5-1 and J usage is TRBJ2-1, with 13 bases lining up with TRBD2. V shed 4 bases, J shed 7 bases, and the junction held 5 bases outside the gene matches. CDR1 is SGHRS and CDR2 is YFSETQ in the germline V gene. The CDR3 extends over 15 amino acids. The CDR3 here is CASSPGLAGSNEQFF. For the CDR3, the DNA is TGCGCCAGCAGCCCGGGACTAGCGGGGTCAAATGAGCAGTTCTTC.

This clone was seen once. This chain links TRBV2 with TRBJ2-1, with 9 bases that match TRBD2. The trim removed 8 bases at V and 8 bases at J, leaving 1 base unmatched. Germline V gene lookup returns CDR1 SNHLY and CDR2 FYNNEI. There are 11 residues in the CDR3. CDR3 DNA: TGTGCCAGCGGACTAGCGTATGAGCAGTTCTTC. Its protein product is CASGLAYEQFF.

This clone was counted only a few times. The chain has TRBV5-4 and TRBJ2-1; D may correspond to TRBD1 or TRBD2 (6 bases each). V was shortened by 4 bases and J by 13 bases, with 15 bases between the two germline ends. CDR3 size: 12 residues. Germline loops: CDR1 SGHNT, CDR2 YYREEE (reference sequence). Here the CDR3 reads CASSHWEDSQFF. CDR3 coding DNA: TGTGCCAGCAGCCACTGGGAGGACAGTCAGTTCTTC.

J is TRBJ2-3 and V is TRBV30; D unresolved. The V gene lost 0 bases and the J gene lost 6 bases, with 7 bases spanning the gap. In germline, CDR1 is GTSNPN, CDR2 SVGIG (reference sequence). This CDR3 is 12 amino acids long. The CDR3 sequence: CAWSVLGDTQYF. The DNA of the CDR3 is TGTGCCTGGAGTGTACTGGGGGATACGCAGTATTTT.

The V gene is TRBV6-5, the J gene TRBJ1-1; D is uncertain. Germline V gene data show CDR1 as MNHEY and CDR2 as SVGAGI. The CDR3 is 12 residues long. V lost 6 bases, J lost 4 bases, and 9 bases lay in between. The CDR3, as DNA: TGTGCCAGCAGCCGCTTTGGCACTGAAGCTTTCTTT. Translated: CASSRFGTEAFF.

The rearrangement links TRBV5-8 to TRBJ1-2; D is unclear. Germline V lookup: CDR1 SGHTS, CDR2 YDEGEE. V was clipped by 1 base and J by 7 bases, with 17 bases between them. The length of the CDR3 is 15 residues. The CDR3 coding sequence is TGTGCCAGCAGCTTGATGATTGGACGGGCCGGTGGCTACACCTTC. It translates to CASSLMIGRAGGYTF.